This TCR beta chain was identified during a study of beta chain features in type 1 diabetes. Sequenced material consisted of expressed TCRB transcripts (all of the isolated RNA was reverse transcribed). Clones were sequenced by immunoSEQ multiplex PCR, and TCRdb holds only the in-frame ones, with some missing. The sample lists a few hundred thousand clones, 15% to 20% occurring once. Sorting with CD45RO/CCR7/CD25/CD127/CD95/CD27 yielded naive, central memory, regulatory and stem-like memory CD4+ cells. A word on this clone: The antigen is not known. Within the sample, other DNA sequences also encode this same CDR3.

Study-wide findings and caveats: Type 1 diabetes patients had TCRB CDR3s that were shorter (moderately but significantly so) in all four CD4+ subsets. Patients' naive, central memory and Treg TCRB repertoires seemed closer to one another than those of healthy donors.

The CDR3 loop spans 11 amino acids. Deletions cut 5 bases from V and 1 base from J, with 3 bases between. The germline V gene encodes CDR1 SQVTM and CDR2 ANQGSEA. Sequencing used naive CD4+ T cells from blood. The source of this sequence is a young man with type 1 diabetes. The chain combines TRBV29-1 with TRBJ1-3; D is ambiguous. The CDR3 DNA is TGCAGCGTTCTGTCTGGAAACACCATATATTTT. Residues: CSVLSGNTIYF.